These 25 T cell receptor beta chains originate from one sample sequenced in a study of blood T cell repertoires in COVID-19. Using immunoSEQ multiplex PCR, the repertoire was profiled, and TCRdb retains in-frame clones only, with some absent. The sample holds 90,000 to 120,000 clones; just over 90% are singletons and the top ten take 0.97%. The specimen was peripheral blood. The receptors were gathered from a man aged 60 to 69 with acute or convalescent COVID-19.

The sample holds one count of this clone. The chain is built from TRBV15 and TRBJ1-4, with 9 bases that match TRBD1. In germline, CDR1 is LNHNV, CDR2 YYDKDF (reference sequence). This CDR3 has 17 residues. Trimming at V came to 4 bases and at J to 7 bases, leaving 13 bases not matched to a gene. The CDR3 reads CATSTKGVGQGGEKLFF. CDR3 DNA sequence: TGTGCCACCAGCACAAAGGGGGTGGGACAGGGAGGTGAAAAACTGTTTTTT.

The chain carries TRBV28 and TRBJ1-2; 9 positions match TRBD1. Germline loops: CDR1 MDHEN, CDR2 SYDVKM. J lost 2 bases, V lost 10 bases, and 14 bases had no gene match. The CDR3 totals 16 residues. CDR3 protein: CATRHKMGQGNYGYTF. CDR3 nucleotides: TGTGCCACCAGACATAAGATGGGACAGGGAAACTATGGCTACACCTTC.

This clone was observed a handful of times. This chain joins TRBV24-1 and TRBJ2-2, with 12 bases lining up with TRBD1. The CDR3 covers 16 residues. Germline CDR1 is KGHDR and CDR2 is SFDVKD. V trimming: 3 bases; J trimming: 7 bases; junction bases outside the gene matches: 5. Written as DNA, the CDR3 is TGTGCCACCAGTGATCCGGGACAGGGGGCTGGCGGGGAGCTGTTTTTT. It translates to CATSDPGQGAGGELFF.

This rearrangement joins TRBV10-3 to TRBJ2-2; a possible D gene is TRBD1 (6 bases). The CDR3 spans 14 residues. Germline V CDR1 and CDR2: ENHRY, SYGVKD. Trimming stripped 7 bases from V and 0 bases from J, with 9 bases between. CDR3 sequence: CAITDRTNTGELFF. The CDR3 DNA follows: TGTGCCATCACGGACAGAACGAACACCGGGGAGCTGTTTTTT.

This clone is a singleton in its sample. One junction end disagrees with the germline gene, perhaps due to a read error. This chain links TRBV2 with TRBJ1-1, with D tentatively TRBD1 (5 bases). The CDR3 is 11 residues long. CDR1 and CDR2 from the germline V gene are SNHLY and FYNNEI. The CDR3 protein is CASVGHTEAFF. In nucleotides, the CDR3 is TGTGCCAGCGTGGGGCACACCGAAGCTTTCTTT. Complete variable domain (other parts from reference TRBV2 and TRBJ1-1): EPEVTQTPSHQVTQMGQEVILRCVPISNHLYFYWYRQILGQKVEFLVSFYNNEISEKSEIFDDQFSVERPDGSNFTLKIRSTKLEDSAMYFCASVGHTEAFFGQGTRLTVV.

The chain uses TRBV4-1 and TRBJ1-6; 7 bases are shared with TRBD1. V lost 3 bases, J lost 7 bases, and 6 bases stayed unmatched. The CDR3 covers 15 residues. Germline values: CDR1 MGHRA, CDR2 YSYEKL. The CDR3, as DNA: TGCGCCAGCAGCCAGGGGGACAGTGGAAATTCACCCCTCCACTTT. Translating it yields CASSQGDSGNSPLHF.

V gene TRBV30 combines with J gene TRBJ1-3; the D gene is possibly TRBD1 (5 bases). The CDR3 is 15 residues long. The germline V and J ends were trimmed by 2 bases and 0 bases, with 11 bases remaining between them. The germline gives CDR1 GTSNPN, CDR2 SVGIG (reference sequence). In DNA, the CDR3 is TGTGCCTGGAGTCCCCTCGGGGGCTCTGGAAACACCATATATTTT. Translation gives CAWSPLGGSGNTIYF.

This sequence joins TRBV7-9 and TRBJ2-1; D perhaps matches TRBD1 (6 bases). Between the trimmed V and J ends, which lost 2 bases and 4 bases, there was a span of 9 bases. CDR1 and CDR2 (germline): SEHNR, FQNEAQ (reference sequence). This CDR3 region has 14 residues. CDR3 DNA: TGTGCCAGCAGCTTAAAGGACAGTTACAATGAGCAGTTCTTC. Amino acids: CASSLKDSYNEQFF.

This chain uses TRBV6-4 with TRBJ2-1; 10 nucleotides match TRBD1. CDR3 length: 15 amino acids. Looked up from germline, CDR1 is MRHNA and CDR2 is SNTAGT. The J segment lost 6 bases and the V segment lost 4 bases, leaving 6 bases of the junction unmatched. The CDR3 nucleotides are TGTGCCAGCAGTGGACAGGGGGCTGGGGGCAATGAGCAGTTCTTC. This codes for CASSGQGAGGNEQFF.

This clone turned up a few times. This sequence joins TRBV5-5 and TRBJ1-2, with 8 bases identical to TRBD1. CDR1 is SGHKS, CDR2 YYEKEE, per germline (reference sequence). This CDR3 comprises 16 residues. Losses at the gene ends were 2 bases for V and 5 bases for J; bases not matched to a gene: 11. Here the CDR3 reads CASSFTTGGFWYGYTF. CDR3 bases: TGTGCCAGCAGCTTTACCACAGGGGGATTTTGGTATGGCTACACCTTC.

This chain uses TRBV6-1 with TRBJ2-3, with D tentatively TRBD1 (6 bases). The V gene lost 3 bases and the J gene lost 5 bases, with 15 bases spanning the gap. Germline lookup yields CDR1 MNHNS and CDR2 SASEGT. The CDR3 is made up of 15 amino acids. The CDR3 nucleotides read TGTGCCAGCAGTGACCGGGACAAAATCAGAGATACGCAGTATTTT. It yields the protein CASSDRDKIRDTQYF.

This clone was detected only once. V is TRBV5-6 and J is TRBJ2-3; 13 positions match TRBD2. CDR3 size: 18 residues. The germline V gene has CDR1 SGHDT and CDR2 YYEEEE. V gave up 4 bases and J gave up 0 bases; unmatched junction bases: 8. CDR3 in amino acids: CASSLGLAGASSTDTQYF. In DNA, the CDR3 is TGTGCCAGCAGCCTCGGACTAGCGGGAGCGTCTAGCACAGATACGCAGTATTTT. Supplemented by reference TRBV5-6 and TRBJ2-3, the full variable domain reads DAGVTQSPTHLIKTRGQQVTLRCSPKSGHDTVSWYQQALGQGPQFIFQYYEEEERQRGNFPDRFSGHQFPNYSSELNVNALLLGDSALYLCASSLGLAGASSTDTQYFGPGTRLTVL.

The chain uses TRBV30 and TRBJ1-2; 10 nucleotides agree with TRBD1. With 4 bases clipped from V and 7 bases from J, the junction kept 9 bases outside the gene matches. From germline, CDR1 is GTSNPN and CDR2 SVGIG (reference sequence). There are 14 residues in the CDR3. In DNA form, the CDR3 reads TGTGCCTGGACCTGGGGACAGGGGTCGAGTGGCTACACCTTC. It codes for CAWTWGQGSSGYTF.

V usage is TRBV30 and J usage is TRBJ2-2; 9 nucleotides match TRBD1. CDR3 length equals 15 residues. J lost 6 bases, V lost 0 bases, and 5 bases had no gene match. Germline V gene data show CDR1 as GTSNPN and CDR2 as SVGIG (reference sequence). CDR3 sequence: CAWSVQGASAGELFF. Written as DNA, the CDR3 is TGTGCCTGGAGTGTACAGGGGGCGTCGGCCGGGGAGCTGTTTTTT.

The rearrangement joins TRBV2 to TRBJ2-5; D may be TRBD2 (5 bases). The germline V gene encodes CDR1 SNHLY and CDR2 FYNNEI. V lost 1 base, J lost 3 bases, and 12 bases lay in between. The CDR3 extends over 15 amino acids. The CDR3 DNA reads TGTGCCAGCAGTGAAGTAGGTAGAGGGAAAGAGACCCAGTACTTC. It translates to CASSEVGRGKETQYF.

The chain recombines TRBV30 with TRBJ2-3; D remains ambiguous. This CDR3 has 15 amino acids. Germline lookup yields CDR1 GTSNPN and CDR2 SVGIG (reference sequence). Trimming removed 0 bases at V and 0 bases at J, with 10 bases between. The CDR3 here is CAWSVRMTSTDTQYF. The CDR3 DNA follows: TGTGCCTGGAGTGTACGTATGACTAGCACAGATACGCAGTATTTT.

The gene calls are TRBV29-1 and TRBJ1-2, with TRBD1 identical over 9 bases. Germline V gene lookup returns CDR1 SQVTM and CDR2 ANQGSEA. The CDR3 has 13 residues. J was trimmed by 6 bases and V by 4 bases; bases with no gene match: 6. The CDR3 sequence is CSVGRGTGNGYTF. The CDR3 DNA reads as TGCAGCGTTGGTCGTGGGACAGGGAATGGCTACACCTTC.

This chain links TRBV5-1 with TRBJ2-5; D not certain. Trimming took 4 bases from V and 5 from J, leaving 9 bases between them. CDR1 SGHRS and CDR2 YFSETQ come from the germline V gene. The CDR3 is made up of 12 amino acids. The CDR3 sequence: CASSLWAETQYF. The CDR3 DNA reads TGCGCCAGCAGCCTCTGGGCGGAGACCCAGTACTTC. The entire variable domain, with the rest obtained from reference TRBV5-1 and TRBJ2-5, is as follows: KAGVTQTPRYLIKTRGQQVTLSCSPISGHRSVSWYQQTPGQGLQFLFEYFSETQRNKGNFPGRFSGRQFSNSRSEMNVSTLELGDSALYLCASSLWAETQYFGPGTRLLVL.

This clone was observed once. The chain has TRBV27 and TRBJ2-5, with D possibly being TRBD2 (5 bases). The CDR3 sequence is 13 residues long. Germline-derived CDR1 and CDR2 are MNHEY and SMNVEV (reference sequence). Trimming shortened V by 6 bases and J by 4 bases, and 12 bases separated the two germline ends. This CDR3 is CASSIHGGETQYF. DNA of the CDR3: TGTGCCAGCAGCATTCATGGAGGAGAGACCCAGTACTTC.

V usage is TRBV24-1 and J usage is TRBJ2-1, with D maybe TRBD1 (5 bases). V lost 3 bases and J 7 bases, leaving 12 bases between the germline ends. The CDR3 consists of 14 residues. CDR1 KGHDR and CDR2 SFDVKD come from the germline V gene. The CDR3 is CATSDLRVENEQFF. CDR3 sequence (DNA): TGTGCCACCAGTGATCTCAGGGTGGAGAATGAGCAGTTCTTC.

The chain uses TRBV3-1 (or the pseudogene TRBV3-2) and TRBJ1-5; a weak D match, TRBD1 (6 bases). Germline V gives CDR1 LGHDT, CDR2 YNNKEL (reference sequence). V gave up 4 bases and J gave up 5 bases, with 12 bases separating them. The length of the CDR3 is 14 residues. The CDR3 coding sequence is TGTGCCAGCAGCCTACAGGGTCATGATCAGCCCCAGCATTTT. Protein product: CASSLQGHDQPQHF.

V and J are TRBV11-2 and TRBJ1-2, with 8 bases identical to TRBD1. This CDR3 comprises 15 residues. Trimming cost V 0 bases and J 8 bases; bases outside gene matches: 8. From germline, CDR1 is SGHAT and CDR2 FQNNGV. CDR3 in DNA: TGTGCCAGCAGCTTAGAAGGACAGGGATCAGGGGGCTACACCTTC. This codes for CASSLEGQGSGGYTF.

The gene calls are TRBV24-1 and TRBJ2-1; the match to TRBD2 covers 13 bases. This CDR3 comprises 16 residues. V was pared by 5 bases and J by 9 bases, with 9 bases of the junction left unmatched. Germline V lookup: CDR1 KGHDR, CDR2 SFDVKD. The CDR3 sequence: CATSARGLAGSGEQFF. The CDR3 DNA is TGTGCCACCAGTGCGAGGGGACTAGCGGGATCGGGTGAGCAGTTCTTC.

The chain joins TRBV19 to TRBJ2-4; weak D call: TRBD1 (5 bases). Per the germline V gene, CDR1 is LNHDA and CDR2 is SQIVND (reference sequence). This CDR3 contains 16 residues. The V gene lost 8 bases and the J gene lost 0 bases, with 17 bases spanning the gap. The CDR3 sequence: CASVLSRVTAKNIQYF. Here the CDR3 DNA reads TGTGCCAGTGTCTTGTCCAGGGTGACAGCCAAAAACATTCAGTACTTC. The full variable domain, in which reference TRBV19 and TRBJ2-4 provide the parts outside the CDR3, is DGGITQSPKYLFRKEGQNVTLSCEQNLNHDAMYWYRQDPGQGLRLIYYSQIVNDFQKGDIAEGYSVSREKKESFPLTVTSAQKNPTAFYLCASVLSRVTAKNIQYFGAGTRLSVL.

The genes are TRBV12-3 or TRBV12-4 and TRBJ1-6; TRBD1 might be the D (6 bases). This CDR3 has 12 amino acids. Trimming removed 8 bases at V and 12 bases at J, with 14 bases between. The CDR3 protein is CASRKGGQPLHF. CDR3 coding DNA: TGTGCCAGCCGTAAGGGGGGGCAACCCCTCCACTTT.